The next 27 T cell receptor beta chains were all read from a single sample in a study of shared clonotypes between healthy human individuals. TCRdb keeps only in-frame clones here, not all; method: immunoSEQ multiplex PCR. The sample consists of about 340,000 clones, around 79% of them appearing once. The sample comprised memory CD4+ T cells sorted from blood. As for subset: CD45RA-negative fraction. These receptors all come from a man aged 25 to 40 in good health.

This chain joins TRBV5-6 and TRBJ1-5; TRBD1 agrees at 7 bases. With 1 base clipped from V and 6 bases from J, the junction kept 1 base outside the gene matches. The CDR3 is 13 residues long. Germline loops: CDR1 SGHDT, CDR2 YYEEEE. DNA of the CDR3: TGTGCCAGCAGCTTGACAGGGGTTCAGCCCCAGCATTTT. Translation: CASSLTGVQPQHF.

The J gene is TRBJ1-2, the V gene TRBV29-1; D is ambiguous. V shed 6 bases and J shed 0 bases, with 14 bases lying between them. Germline V gives CDR1 SQVTM, CDR2 ANQGSEA. This CDR3 comprises 14 residues. The CDR3 coding sequence is TGCAGCGTCGACCGTGGCCTAGCTAACTATGGCTACACCTTC. Its translation is CSVDRGLANYGYTF.

The chain combines TRBV28 with TRBJ2-3; the D is unclear. Per germline, CDR1 MDHEN and CDR2 SYDVKM. V lost 6 bases and J 6 bases, leaving 7 bases between the germline ends. CDR3 length: 11 residues. The DNA for the CDR3 is TGTGCCAGCAGGATGAAGGATACGCAGTATTTT. Its protein is CASRMKDTQYF.

The genes are TRBV5-6 and TRBJ1-5, with D possibly matching TRBD1 (6 bases). This CDR3 is built from 15 residues. Per the germline V gene, CDR1 is SGHDT and CDR2 is YYEEEE. Deletions cut 2 bases from V and 2 bases from J, with 11 bases between. Here the CDR3 DNA reads TGTGCCAGCAGCTTCACAGGGCCCGGCAATCAGCCCCAGCATTTT. This translates into CASSFTGPGNQPQHF.

The rearrangement joins TRBV5-6 to TRBJ2-1, with TRBD2 identical over 8 bases. V lost 4 bases, J lost 12 bases, and 9 bases stayed unmatched. This CDR3 contains 13 residues. CDR1 and CDR2 from the germline V gene are SGHDT and YYEEEE. The CDR3 DNA sequence: TGTGCCAGCAGCACGGGACTAGGGTATGTGCAGTTCTTC. Protein product: CASSTGLGYVQFF.

The table lists this clone with a count of one. The rearrangement uses TRBV11-1 and TRBJ2-7, with D perhaps TRBD1 (6 bases). V was cut by 5 bases and J by 0 bases, with 11 bases left in between. The CDR3 consists of 14 residues. The germline V gene encodes CDR1 SGHAT and CDR2 FQDESV (reference sequence). The CDR3 nucleotides read TGTGCCAGCAGCCTAGACAGGAGCTCCTACGAGCAGTACTTC. Its protein product is CASSLDRSSYEQYF.

The chain combines TRBV18 with TRBJ1-3; D is undetermined. The CDR3 has 15 residues. The germline gives CDR1 KGHSH, CDR2 LQKENI. Trimming removed 2 bases from V and 1 base from J, with 9 bases in between. This CDR3 is CASSPIFLSGNTIYF. As DNA, the CDR3 is TGTGCCAGCTCACCAATTTTCCTATCTGGAAACACCATATATTTT.

This clone has just a few counts. The chain uses TRBV18 and TRBJ2-3, with 10 bases aligning to TRBD2. The CDR3 covers 14 residues. V gave up 4 bases and J gave up 8 bases; unmatched junction bases: 6. Germline V gives CDR1 KGHSH, CDR2 LQKENI. For the CDR3, the DNA is TGTGCCAGCTCACAATTCGCTAGCGGGAGTACGCAGTATTTT. Amino acids: CASSQFASGSTQYF.

This chain links TRBV2 with TRBJ1-3; weak D call: TRBD1 (6 bases). The CDR3 is 16 amino acids. The V end lost 2 bases, the J end lost 0 bases, and 11 bases lay between the germline ends. Germline lookup yields CDR1 SNHLY and CDR2 FYNNEI. CDR3 DNA sequence: TGTGCCAGCAGTGAACAGGGGATGGCCTCTGGAAACACCATATATTTT. Protein: CASSEQGMASGNTIYF.

The gene calls are TRBV7-8 and TRBJ2-5, with unresolved D. Germline-derived CDR1 and CDR2 are SGHVS and FQNEAQ. Trimming removed 5 bases from V and 2 bases from J, with 15 bases in between. The CDR3 spans 15 residues. This chain's CDR3 is CASSPSRIGQETQYF. CDR3 nucleotide sequence: TGTGCCAGCAGCCCCTCTAGGATAGGTCAAGAGACCCAGTACTTC.

The chain recombines TRBV7-9 with TRBJ2-3; D gene ambiguous. Germline V gene lookup returns CDR1 SEHNR and CDR2 FQNEAQ (reference sequence). With 2 bases removed from V and 1 base from J, the gap between germline ends came to 13 bases. The CDR3 is 16 residues long. CDR3 region: CASSLIRTDGTDTQYF. CDR3 in DNA: TGTGCCAGCAGCTTAATTCGCACCGACGGCACAGATACGCAGTATTTT.

The chain links TRBV4-1 to TRBJ2-1, with no clear D. The CDR3 consists of 16 residues. The V gene lost 6 bases and the J gene lost 0 bases, with 15 bases spanning the gap. Germline CDR1 is MGHRA and CDR2 is YSYEKL. The CDR3 DNA reads TGCGCCAGCAGGGACGGGTTCGCGGACTCCTACAATGAGCAGTTCTTC. Residues: CASRDGFADSYNEQFF.

A note on this clone: Different DNA sequences within this sample yield the same CDR3. V is TRBV25-1 and J is TRBJ2-5; D possibly corresponds to TRBD2 (6 bases). Trimming left V 6 bases short and J 1 base short, with 6 bases between. The CDR3 length is 12 residues. Germline CDR1 reads MGHDK; CDR2 reads SYGVNS. CDR3 sequence reads: CASREGQETQYF. CDR3 DNA sequence: TGTGCCAGCAGGGAGGGCCAAGAGACCCAGTACTTC.

The chain is built from TRBV7-6 and TRBJ2-1; 10 positions match TRBD2. From germline, CDR1 is SGHVS and CDR2 FNYEAQ. V lost 8 bases, J lost 5 bases, and 18 bases stayed unmatched. CDR3 size: 18 residues. The CDR3: CASSSRGGAGGRHNEQFF. For the CDR3, the DNA is TGTGCCAGCTCAAGCAGGGGAGGAGCGGGAGGGCGTCACAATGAGCAGTTCTTC.

In its sample, this clone was seen once. V gene TRBV18 combines with J gene TRBJ1-1; a possible D gene is TRBD1 (5 bases). V lost 1 base and J lost 3, with 12 bases in between. Germline lookup yields CDR1 KGHSH and CDR2 LQKENI. The CDR3 extends over 15 amino acids. CDR3 region: CASSPQSMGHTEAFF. CDR3 DNA sequence: TGTGCCAGCTCACCACAGTCCATGGGGCACACTGAAGCTTTCTTT.

The chain carries TRBV19 and TRBJ2-6; TRBD2 might be the D (5 bases). Per germline, CDR1 LNHDA and CDR2 SQIVND (reference sequence). The CDR3 loop spans 18 amino acids. V dropped 6 bases and J dropped 1 base, with 19 bases sitting between them. CDR3 sequence (DNA): TGTGCCAGTAGCCGACGATGGGCGGGCGCATCTGGGGCCAACGTCCTGACTTTC. It encodes CASSRRWAGASGANVLTF.

This chain joins TRBV2 and TRBJ2-5; D possibly corresponds to TRBD1 (6 bases). Per germline, CDR1 SNHLY and CDR2 FYNNEI. This CDR3 comprises 13 residues. Trimming cost V 4 bases and J 4 bases, with 10 bases left between them. The CDR3 nucleotides are TGTGCCAGCAGTGCTGCAGGGGCAGAGACCCAGTACTTC. It encodes CASSAAGAETQYF.

Note on this clone: Other DNA sequences of this sample code for an identical CDR3. The gene calls are TRBV5-1 and TRBJ2-2; D call uncertain. V was pared by 0 bases and J by 5 bases, with 5 bases between. The CDR3 sequence is 13 residues long. Per the germline V gene, CDR1 is SGHRS and CDR2 is YFSETQ. Here the CDR3 DNA reads TGCGCCAGCAGCTTGGTCGGAACCGGGGAGCTGTTTTTT. Its protein is CASSLVGTGELFF.

The chain uses TRBV18 and TRBJ1-2; 9 nucleotides match TRBD1. Per the germline V gene, CDR1 is KGHSH and CDR2 is LQKENI. J lost 1 base, V lost 3 bases, and 0 bases had no gene match. The CDR3 sequence is 14 residues long. The CDR3: CASSPTGGNYGYTF. The CDR3 nucleotides read TGTGCCAGCTCACCGACAGGGGGTAACTATGGCTACACCTTC.

As concerns this clone: The sample has other DNA sequences that encode this CDR3 too. The chain carries TRBV18 and TRBJ2-3; 11 positions agree with TRBD1. CDR1 is KGHSH and CDR2 is LQKENI in the germline V gene. Trimming took 1 base from V and 6 from J; bases not matched to a gene: 12. The CDR3 loop spans 18 amino acids. The CDR3 region is CASSPLLGRDRGMDTQYF. CDR3 coding DNA: TGTGCCAGCTCACCACTCCTAGGTCGGGACAGGGGGATGGATACGCAGTATTTT.

The chain combines TRBV14 with TRBJ2-3; D gene ambiguous. Germline V gene data show CDR1 as SGHDN and CDR2 as FVKESK. Trimming removed 0 bases at V and 8 bases at J, with 9 bases between. CDR3 length equals 13 residues. CDR3 DNA: TGTGCCAGCAGCCAAGATCGCTGGGTTACGCAGTATTTT. It specifies CASSQDRWVTQYF.

This clone was recorded a few times. V usage is TRBV21-1 and J usage is TRBJ1-1. TRBV21-1 is assigned pseudogene status. The CDR3 has 9 residues. The CDR3 bases are TGTGCCCGCTCGAGGGGAGCTTTCTTT. Protein product: CARSRGAFF.

V gene TRBV11-2 combines with J gene TRBJ2-5; D may be TRBD1 or TRBD2 (5 bases each). Germline V lookup: CDR1 SGHAT, CDR2 FQNNGV. The ends were cut back, 2 bases at V and 9 bases at J, with 10 bases in the middle. CDR3 length: 12 amino acids. Here the CDR3 DNA reads TGTGCCAGCAGCTTACGGGACCGGGCCCAGTACTTC. It codes for CASSLRDRAQYF.

The gene calls are TRBV6-1 and TRBJ2-3, with D uncertain. The V and J ends lost 10 bases and 1 base respectively, with 12 bases between them. CDR3 size: 13 residues. Germline V gives CDR1 MNHNS, CDR2 SASEGT. CDR3 sequence reads: CATQLGGTDTQYF. The CDR3 DNA is TGTGCCACCCAGTTAGGCGGCACAGATACGCAGTATTTT.

This chain joins TRBV10-2 and TRBJ2-5, with 7 positions matching TRBD1. Germline V gene lookup returns CDR1 WSHSY and CDR2 SAAADI. J gave up 4 bases and V 3 bases, and 2 bases lay outside the gene matches. CDR3 length: 13 amino acids. As DNA, the CDR3 is TGCGCCAGCAGTGATCCAGGGGGAGAGACCCAGTACTTC. This encodes CASSDPGGETQYF.

The chain recombines TRBV6-1 with TRBJ1-1, with a tentative D call TRBD1 (6 bases). CDR3 length equals 16 residues. The germline gives CDR1 MNHNS, CDR2 SASEGT. The ends were cut back, 1 base at V and 2 bases at J, with 14 bases in the middle. CDR3 sequence: CASSEEGGGLNTEAFF. The CDR3 nucleotides read TGTGCCAGCAGTGAAGAGGGGGGTGGCCTAAACACTGAAGCTTTCTTT.

V and J are TRBV19 and TRBJ2-7, with no clear D. The length of the CDR3 is 12 residues. Germline V gene data show CDR1 as LNHDA and CDR2 as SQIVND (reference sequence). Trimming cost V 8 bases and J 2 bases, with 10 bases left between them. CDR3 sequence reads: CASGPTTYEQYF. DNA of the CDR3: TGTGCCAGTGGCCCAACAACCTACGAGCAGTACTTC.